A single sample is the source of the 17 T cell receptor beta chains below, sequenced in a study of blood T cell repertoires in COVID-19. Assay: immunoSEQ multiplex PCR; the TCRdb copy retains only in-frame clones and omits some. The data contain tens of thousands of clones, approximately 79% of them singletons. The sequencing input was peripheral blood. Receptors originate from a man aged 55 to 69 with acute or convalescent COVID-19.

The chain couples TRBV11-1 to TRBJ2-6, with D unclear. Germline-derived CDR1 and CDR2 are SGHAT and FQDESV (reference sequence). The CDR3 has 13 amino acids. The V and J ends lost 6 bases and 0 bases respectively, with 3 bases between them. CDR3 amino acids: CASRSSGANVLTF. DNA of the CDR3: TGTGCCAGCAGGAGCTCTGGGGCCAACGTCCTGACTTTC.

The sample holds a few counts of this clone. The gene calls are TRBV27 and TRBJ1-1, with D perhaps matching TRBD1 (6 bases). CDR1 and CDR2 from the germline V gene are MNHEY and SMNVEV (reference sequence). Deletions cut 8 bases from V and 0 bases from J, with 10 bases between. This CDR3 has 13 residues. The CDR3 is CASLGDMNTEAFF. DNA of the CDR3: TGTGCCAGCCTGGGGGACATGAACACTGAAGCTTTCTTT.

In DNA form, the CDR3 reads TGTGCCAGCAGCTCCCTGGGGGACATACGAGCACCGTACTTC. As protein: CASSSLGDIRAPYF. This rearrangement joins TRBV7-9 to TRBJ2-7; perhaps TRBD1 as D (6 bases). With 4 bases removed from V and 12 bases from J, the gap between germline ends came to 22 bases. Germline values: CDR1 SEHNR, CDR2 FQNEAQ (reference sequence). This CDR3 is 14 amino acids long.

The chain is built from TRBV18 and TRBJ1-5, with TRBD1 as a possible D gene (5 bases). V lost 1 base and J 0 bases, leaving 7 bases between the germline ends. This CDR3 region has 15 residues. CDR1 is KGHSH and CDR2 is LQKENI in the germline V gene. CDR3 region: CASSPLGDSNQPQHF. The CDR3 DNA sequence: TGTGCCAGCTCACCACTAGGGGATAGCAATCAGCCCCAGCATTTT. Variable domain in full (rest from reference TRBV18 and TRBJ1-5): NAGVMQNPRHLVRRRGQEARLRCSPMKGHSHVYWYRQLPEEGLKFMVYLQKENIIDESGMPKERFSAEFPKEGPSILRIQQVVRGDSAAYFCASSPLGDSNQPQHFGDGTRLSIL.

CDR3 DNA: TGTGCCAGCGGCCCAAAGGGGGGGGGCACCGGGGAGCTGTTTTTT. Its protein product is CASGPKGGGTGELFF. This chain connects TRBV2 to TRBJ2-2; a possible D gene is TRBD2 (7 bases). Trimming removed 8 bases at V and 4 bases at J, with 17 bases between. Germline-derived CDR1 and CDR2 are SNHLY and FYNNEI. This CDR3 is built from 15 residues. Full variable domain (missing parts from reference TRBV2 and TRBJ2-2): EPEVTQTPSHQVTQMGQEVILRCVPISNHLYFYWYRQILGQKVEFLVSFYNNEISEKSEIFDDQFSVERPDGSNFTLKIRSTKLEDSAMYFCASGPKGGGTGELFFGEGSRLTVL.

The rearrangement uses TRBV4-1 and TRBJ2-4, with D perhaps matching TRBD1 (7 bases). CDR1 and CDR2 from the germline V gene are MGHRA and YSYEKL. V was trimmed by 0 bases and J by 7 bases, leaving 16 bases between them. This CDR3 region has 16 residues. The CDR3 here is CASSQDRRGAWNIQYF. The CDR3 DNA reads TGCGCCAGCAGCCAAGATCGCAGGGGGGCATGGAACATTCAGTACTTC.

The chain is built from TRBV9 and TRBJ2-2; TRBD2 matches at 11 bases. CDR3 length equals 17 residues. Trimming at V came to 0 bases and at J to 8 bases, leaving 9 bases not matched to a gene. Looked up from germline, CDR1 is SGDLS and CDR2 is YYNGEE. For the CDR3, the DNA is TGTGCCAGCAGCGTAGAAACTAGCGGGAGAGAAAGTGGGGAGCTGTTTTTT. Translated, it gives CASSVETSGRESGELFF.

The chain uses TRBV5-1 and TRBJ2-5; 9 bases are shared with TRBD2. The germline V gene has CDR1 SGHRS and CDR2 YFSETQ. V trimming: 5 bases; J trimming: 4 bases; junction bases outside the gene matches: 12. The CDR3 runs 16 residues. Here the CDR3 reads CASSPLGSGRGETQYF. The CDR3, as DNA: TGCGCCAGCAGTCCCTTAGGTAGCGGGAGAGGAGAGACCCAGTACTTC.

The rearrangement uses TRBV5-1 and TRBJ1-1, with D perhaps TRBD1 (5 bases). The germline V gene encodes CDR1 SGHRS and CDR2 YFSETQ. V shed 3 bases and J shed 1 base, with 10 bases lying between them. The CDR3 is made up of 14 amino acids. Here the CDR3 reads CASSSQGRNTEAFF. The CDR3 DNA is TGCGCCAGCAGCTCTCAGGGTAGGAACACTGAAGCTTTCTTT. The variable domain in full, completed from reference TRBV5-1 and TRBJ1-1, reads KAGVTQTPRYLIKTRGQQVTLSCSPISGHRSVSWYQQTPGQGLQFLFEYFSETQRNKGNFPGRFSGRQFSNSRSEMNVSTLELGDSALYLCASSSQGRNTEAFFGQGTRLTVV.

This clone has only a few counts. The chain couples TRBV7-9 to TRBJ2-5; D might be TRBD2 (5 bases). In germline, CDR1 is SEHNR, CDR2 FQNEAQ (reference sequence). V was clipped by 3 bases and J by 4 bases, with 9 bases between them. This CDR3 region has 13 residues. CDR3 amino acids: CASSLTRGETQYF. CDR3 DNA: TGTGCCAGCAGCTTGACTCGGGGAGAGACCCAGTACTTC.

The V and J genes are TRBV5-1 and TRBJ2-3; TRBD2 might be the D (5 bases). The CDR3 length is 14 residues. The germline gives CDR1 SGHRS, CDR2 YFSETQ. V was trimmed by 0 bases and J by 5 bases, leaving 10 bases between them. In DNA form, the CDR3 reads TGCGCCAGCAGCTTGGCCCGGGAAGGAGATACGCAGTATTTT. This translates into CASSLAREGDTQYF.

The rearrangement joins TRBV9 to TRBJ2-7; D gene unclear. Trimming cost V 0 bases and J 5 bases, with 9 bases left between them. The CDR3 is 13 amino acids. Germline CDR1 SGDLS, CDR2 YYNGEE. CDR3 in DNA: TGTGCCAGCAGCGTAGGGATGGAGAACGAGCAGTACTTC. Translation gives CASSVGMENEQYF.

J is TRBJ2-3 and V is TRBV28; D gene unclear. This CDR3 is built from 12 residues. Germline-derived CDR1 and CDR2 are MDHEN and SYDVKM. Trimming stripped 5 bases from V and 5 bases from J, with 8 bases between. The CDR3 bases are TGTGCCAGCAGTCCCCTGAGAGATACGCAGTATTTT. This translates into CASSPLRDTQYF.

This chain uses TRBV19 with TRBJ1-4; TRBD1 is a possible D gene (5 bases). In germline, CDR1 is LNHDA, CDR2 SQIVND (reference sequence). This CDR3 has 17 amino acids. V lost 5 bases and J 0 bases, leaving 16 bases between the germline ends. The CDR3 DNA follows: TGTGCCAGTAGTCAGGACAATTGGGCCGCAACTAATGAAAAACTGTTTTTT. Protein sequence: CASSQDNWAATNEKLFF.

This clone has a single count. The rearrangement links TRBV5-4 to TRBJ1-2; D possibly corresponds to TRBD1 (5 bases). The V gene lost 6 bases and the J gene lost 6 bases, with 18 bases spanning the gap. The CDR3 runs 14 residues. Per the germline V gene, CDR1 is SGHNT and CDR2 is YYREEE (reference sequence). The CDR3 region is CASTPGRGMDGYTF. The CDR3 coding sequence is TGTGCCAGCACCCCCGGAAGGGGCATGGATGGCTACACCTTC.

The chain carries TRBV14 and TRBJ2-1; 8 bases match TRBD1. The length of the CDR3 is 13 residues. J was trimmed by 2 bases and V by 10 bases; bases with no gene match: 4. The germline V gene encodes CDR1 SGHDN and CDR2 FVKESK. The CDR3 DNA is TGTGCCACCGCGACAGGGGCCTACAATGAGCAGTTCTTC. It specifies CATATGAYNEQFF.

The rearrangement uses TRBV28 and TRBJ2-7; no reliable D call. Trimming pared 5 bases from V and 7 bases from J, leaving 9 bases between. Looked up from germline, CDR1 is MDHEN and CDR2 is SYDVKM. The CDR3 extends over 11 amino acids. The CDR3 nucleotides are TGTGCCAGCAGTCCCTCTCGGGAGCAGTACTTC. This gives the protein CASSPSREQYF.